Shown below are 5 T cell receptor beta chains from a single sample sequenced in a study of cytomegalovirus exposure and HLA in healthy donors. PCR used 60 Vbeta primers and 13 Jbeta primers. Assay: immunoSEQ multiplex PCR; the TCRdb copy retains only in-frame clones and omits some. Of under 200,000 clones listed, approximately 81% are singletons. What was sequenced was PBMCs. These receptor sequences come from a boy younger than 10 in good health and CMV-seronegative.

The chain employs TRBV7-2 and TRBJ2-3; possibly TRBD2 for D (5 bases). Germline V gene lookup returns CDR1 SGHTA and CDR2 FQGNSA. V lost 4 bases to trimming and J lost 6 bases, with 11 bases between them. This CDR3 has 13 amino acids. The CDR3 here is CASSSRTSDTQYF. The CDR3 DNA sequence: TGTGCCAGCAGCTCCCGGACTTCGGATACGCAGTATTTT.

The V gene is TRBV5-1, the J gene TRBJ2-7; D is possibly TRBD2 (6 bases). The CDR3 totals 18 residues. The V gene lost 4 bases and the J gene lost 0 bases, with 23 bases spanning the gap. Per germline, CDR1 SGHRS and CDR2 YFSETQ. Here the CDR3 reads CASSPLGGSGRSSYEQYF. In DNA, the CDR3 is TGCGCCAGCAGCCCCCTTGGTGGGTCGGGGAGGAGCTCCTACGAGCAGTACTTC.

The J gene is TRBJ1-4, the V gene TRBV5-1; possibly TRBD1 for D (5 bases). The CDR3 is made up of 17 amino acids. Germline CDR1 SGHRS, CDR2 YFSETQ. V lost 7 bases and J 3 bases, leaving 22 bases between the germline ends. CDR3 DNA sequence: TGCGCCAGCGAGTGGGACGGGGGGTCTGGGCCTAATGAAAAACTGTTTTTT. Translation gives CASEWDGGSGPNEKLFF.

The genes are TRBV5-1 and TRBJ2-2; D is undetermined. Germline V gene sequence: CDR1 SGHRS, CDR2 YFSETQ. V gave up 4 bases and J gave up 6 bases, with 10 bases separating them. The CDR3 is 13 amino acids. The CDR3 DNA follows: TGCGCCAGCAGCCGCCTAGACCCCGGGGAGCTGTTTTTT. Residues: CASSRLDPGELFF.

In its sample, this clone was seen once. This specimen includes other DNA sequences encoding the same CDR3. This chain uses TRBV7-9 with TRBJ2-3; no clear D. This CDR3 region has 12 residues. Deletions cut 5 bases from V and 3 bases from J, with 6 bases between. Germline V gene data show CDR1 as SEHNR and CDR2 as FQNEAQ (reference sequence). CDR3: CASSMTTDTQYF. CDR3 DNA: TGTGCCAGCAGCATGACTACAGATACGCAGTATTTT.